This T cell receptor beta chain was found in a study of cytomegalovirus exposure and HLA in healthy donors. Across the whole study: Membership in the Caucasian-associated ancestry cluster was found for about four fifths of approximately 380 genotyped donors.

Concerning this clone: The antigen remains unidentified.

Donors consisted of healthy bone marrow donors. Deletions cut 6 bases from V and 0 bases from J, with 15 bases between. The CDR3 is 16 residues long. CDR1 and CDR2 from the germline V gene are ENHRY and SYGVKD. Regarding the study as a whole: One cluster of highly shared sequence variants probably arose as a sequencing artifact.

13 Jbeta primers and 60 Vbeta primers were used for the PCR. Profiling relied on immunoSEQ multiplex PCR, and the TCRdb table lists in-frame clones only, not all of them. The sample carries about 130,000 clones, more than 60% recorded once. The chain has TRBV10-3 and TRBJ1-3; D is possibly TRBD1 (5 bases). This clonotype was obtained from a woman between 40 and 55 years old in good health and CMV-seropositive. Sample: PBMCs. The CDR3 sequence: CAIRAGVLASGNTIYF. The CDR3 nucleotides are TGTGCCATCAGGGCGGGGGTACTTGCCTCTGGAAACACCATATATTTT.